Listed below are T cell receptor beta chains from one sample, sequenced in a study of T cells in Graves' hyperthyroidism and ophthalmopathy. TCRdb re-derived calls from the multiplex PCR reads in MiXCR, one entry per CDR3 protein. The sample consists of about 680,000 distinct CDR3 sequences, 35% of them appearing once. Material: blood. The receptors shown here come from a woman aged 40 to 49 with Graves' hyperthyroidism. Both conserved end residues are part of each CDR3. The D gene is left open where the match is weak. Clone size is stated in some rows and not others, as once, few, many or a class when expanded.

NA	TRBV4-3	NA	TRBJ2-5	CASSQSTPGGPGGTQYF	TGCGCCAGCAGCCAATCGACACCCGGAGGTCCTGGGGGGACCCAGTACTTC
NA	TRBV7-2	NA	TRBJ1-4	CASSPQQGGGEKLFF	TGTGCCAGCAGCCCGCAACAGGGAGGTGGTGAAAAACTGTTTTTT
NA	TRBV4-3	NA	TRBJ2-7	CASSQTLEYEQYF	TGCGCCAGCAGCCAGACCCTGGAGTACGAGCAGTACTTC
NA	TRBV10-3	NA	TRBJ2-7	CAIPRDTGYEQYF	TGTGCCATCCCCCGAGACACCGGCTACGAGCAGTACTTC
many	TRBV10-3	NA	TRBJ1-4	CAISESTGGGEKLFF	TGTGCCATCAGTGAGTCGACTGGGGGCGGTGAAAAACTGTTTTTT
NA	TRBV20-1	NA	TRBJ2-2	CSTSFPAGELFF	TGCAGTACCTCCTTCCCGGCCGGGGAGCTGTTTTTT
few	TRBV12-3/TRBV12-4	TRBD1	TRBJ1-5	CASSLGDRVNQPQHF	TGTGCCAGCAGTTTAGGGGACAGGGTCAATCAGCCCCAGCATTTT
many	TRBV5-5	TRBD2	TRBJ2-2	CASSQLASNTGELFF	TGTGCCAGCAGTCAACTAGCGTCGAACACCGGGGAGCTGTTTTTT
many	TRBV19	NA	TRBJ1-2	CASSLWRVGYTF	TGTGCCAGTAGTCTCTGGCGGGTTGGCTACACCTTC
few	TRBV29-1	TRBD2	TRBJ2-7	CSVLPRLAPSEQYF	TGCAGCGTTCTCCCGAGACTAGCCCCCAGTGAGCAGTACTTC
few	TRBV18	NA	TRBJ2-7	CASSPGGPWFSYEQYF	TGTGCCAGCTCACCAGGAGGACCCTGGTTCTCCTACGAGCAGTACTTC
few	TRBV10-2	NA	TRBJ2-3	CASSDVSSSTDTQYF	TGCGCCAGCAGTGATGTAAGTTCTAGCACAGATACGCAGTATTTT
few	TRBV19	NA	TRBJ1-1	CASSRRLLGDTEAFF	TGTGCCAGTAGTAGACGGCTGCTGGGGGACACTGAAGCTTTCTTT
NA	TRBV19	TRBD1	TRBJ1-2	CASSPPQGDYGYTF	TGTGCCAGTAGTCCCCCCCAGGGGGACTATGGCTACACCTTC
many	TRBV6-2/TRBV6-3	TRBD1	TRBJ1-2	CASTGAGTENGYTF	TGTGCCAGCACTGGCGCCGGGACAGAGAACGGCTACACCTTC
NA	TRBV20-1	NA	TRBJ2-6	CSATGPYSGANVLTF	TGCAGTGCTACGGGGCCGTACTCTGGGGCCAACGTCCTGACTTTC
few	TRBV12-3/TRBV12-4	NA	TRBJ2-7	CASSRVSYEQYF	TGTGCCAGCAGTAGGGTCTCCTACGAGCAGTACTTC
many	TRBV29-1	NA	TRBJ1-4	CSGTREEGEKLFF	TGCAGCGGGACCAGGGAGGAAGGTGAAAAACTGTTTTTT
NA	TRBV28	NA	TRBJ2-2	CASSWTANTGELFF	TGCGCCAGCAGCTGGACAGCGAACACCGGGGAGCTGTTTTTT
NA	TRBV4-3	TRBD1	TRBJ1-1	CASSQEGRGRGEAFF	TGCGCCAGCAGCCAAGAAGGCAGGGGGCGCGGTGAAGCTTTCTTT
few	TRBV6-5	NA	TRBJ2-5	CASRPRPIGETQYF	TGTGCCAGCAGACCCAGACCCATTGGAGAGACCCAGTACTTC
many	TRBV9	TRBD1	TRBJ1-6	CASSVGTGGGSPLHF	TGTGCCAGCAGCGTAGGGACAGGGGGCGGTTCACCCCTCCACTTT
NA	TRBV2	NA	TRBJ2-7	CAADQPYEQYF	TGTGCCGCAGACCAACCCTACGAGCAGTACTTC
NA	TRBV7-6	NA	TRBJ2-3	CASMGNTDTQYF	TGTGCCAGCATGGGAAACACAGATACGCAGTATTTT
NA	TRBV2	NA	TRBJ2-1	CAISEGNEQFF	TGTGCCATCAGTGAAGGGAATGAGCAGTTCTTC
few	TRBV5-1	NA	TRBJ1-1	CASSQRMGSNTEAFF	TGCGCCAGCAGCCAGAGAATGGGATCGAACACTGAAGCTTTCTTT
NA	TRBV7-9	TRBD1	TRBJ1-2	CASSSPQGRAHGYTF	TGTGCCAGCAGCTCACCACAGGGGAGGGCTCATGGCTACACCTTC
NA	TRBV6-2/TRBV6-3	TRBD2	TRBJ2-7	CAIARGEGYEQYF	TGTGCCATCGCCCGGGGGGAGGGCTACGAGCAGTACTTC
few	TRBV4-2	NA	TRBJ1-3	CASSQLGRAGGNTIYF	TGTGCCAGCAGCCAATTGGGCAGGGCAGGCGGAAACACCATATATTTT
many	TRBV10-3	NA	TRBJ2-7	CAISELHTSSYEQYF	TGTGCCATCAGTGAGTTGCATACTAGTAGCTACGAGCAGTACTTC
few	TRBV7-2	NA	TRBJ2-7	CASSFSTLESSYEQYF	TGCGCCAGCAGCTTTTCGACATTGGAGAGCTCCTACGAGCAGTACTTC
once	TRBV25-1	TRBD1	TRBJ1-1	CASSPEQGMNTEAFF	TGTGCCAGCTCACCAGAACAGGGGATGAACACTGAAGCTTTCTTT
many	TRBV25-1	NA	TRBJ2-5	CASSEWGEETQYF	TGTGCCAGCAGTGAATGGGGGGAAGAGACCCAGTACTTC
NA	TRBV20-1	NA	TRBJ2-5	CSAKAGKETQYF	TGCAGTGCTAAGGCGGGGAAAGAGACCCAGTACTTC
many	TRBV10-3	TRBD1	TRBJ2-2	CAISEGTAYTGELFF	TGTGCCATCAGTGAGGGGACAGCCTACACCGGGGAGCTGTTTTTT
many	TRBV2	NA	TRBJ1-5	CASSEWGGKQPQHF	TGTGCCAGCAGTGAATGGGGGGGGAAACAGCCCCAGCATTTT
NA	TRBV6-5	NA	TRBJ2-7	CASSSAGQSYEQYF	TGTGCCAGCAGTTCCGCGGGACAGAGCTACGAGCAGTACTTC
once	TRBV7-9	TRBD1	TRBJ1-3	CATGTGARNTIYF	TGTGCCACCGGGACAGGCGCCAGAAACACCATATATTTT
few	TRBV20-1	NA	TRBJ2-6	CSARSVVGAGANVLTF	TGCAGTGCCCGGAGCGTCGTGGGCGCTGGGGCCAACGTCCTGACTTTC
many	TRBV7-9	TRBD2	TRBJ2-7	CASSFAGDEQYF	TGTGCCAGCAGCTTTGCGGGAGACGAGCAGTACTTC
few	TRBV12-3/TRBV12-4	TRBD1	TRBJ1-2	CASSHTGTGAGGYTF	TGTGCCAGCAGCCACACCGGGACAGGGGCCGGTGGCTACACCTTC
few	TRBV6-6	NA	TRBJ1-1	CASRDDGYTEAFF	TGTGCCAGCAGGGACGACGGATACACTGAAGCTTTCTTT
NA	TRBV6-6	TRBD2	TRBJ2-7	CASSLPTSKRHEQYF	TGTGCCAGCAGTTTGCCGACTAGCAAACGCCACGAGCAGTACTTC
NA	TRBV11-2	NA	TRBJ2-7	CASSSCPPTFYEQYF	TGTGCCAGCAGTTCGTGCCCACCCACATTCTACGAGCAGTACTTC
many	TRBV12-3/TRBV12-4	NA	TRBJ1-3	CASSLGGAGNTIYF	TGTGCCAGCAGTTTGGGGGGCGCAGGAAACACCATATATTTT
NA	TRBV6-5	NA	TRBJ2-5	CASSYPIGRPGARQETQYF	TGTGCCAGCAGTTACCCGATCGGCCGGCCCGGAGCGCGCCAAGAGACCCAGTACTTC
NA	TRBV11-2	NA	TRBJ1-2	CASSSDRTRGYGGYTF	TGTGCCAGCAGCTCCGACAGGACGAGGGGCTACGGTGGCTACACCTTC
NA	TRBV7-9	NA	TRBJ2-7	CASSFFGSQGEQYF	TGTGCCAGCAGCTTTTTCGGGAGTCAGGGAGAGCAGTACTTC
many	TRBV5-5	NA	TRBJ1-5	CASSATGQPQHF	TGTGCCAGCAGCGCTACAGGTCAGCCCCAGCATTTT
NA	TRBV20-1	TRBD1	TRBJ1-5	CSARAYYRGLSQPQHF	TGCAGTGCTAGAGCGTACTACAGGGGTCTTAGTCAGCCCCAGCATTTT